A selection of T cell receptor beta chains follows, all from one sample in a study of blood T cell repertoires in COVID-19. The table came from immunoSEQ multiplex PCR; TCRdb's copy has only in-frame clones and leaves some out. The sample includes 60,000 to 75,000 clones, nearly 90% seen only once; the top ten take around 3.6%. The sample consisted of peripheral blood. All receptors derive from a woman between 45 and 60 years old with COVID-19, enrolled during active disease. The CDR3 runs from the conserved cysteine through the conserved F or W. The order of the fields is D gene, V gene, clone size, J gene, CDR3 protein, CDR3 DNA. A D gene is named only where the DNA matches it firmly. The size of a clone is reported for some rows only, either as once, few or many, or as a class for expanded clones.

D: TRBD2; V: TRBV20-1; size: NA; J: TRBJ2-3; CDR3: CSARRGGTQYF; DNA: TGCAGTGCCCGCCGGGGGGGAACGCAGTATTTT
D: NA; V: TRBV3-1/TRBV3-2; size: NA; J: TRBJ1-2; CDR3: CASSRSYGYTF; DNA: TGTGCCAGCAGCCGGAGCTATGGCTACACCTTC
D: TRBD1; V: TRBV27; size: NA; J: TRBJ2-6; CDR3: CASRWTGVSGANVLTF; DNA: TGTGCCAGCCGATGGACAGGTGTCTCTGGGGCCAACGTCCTGACTTTC
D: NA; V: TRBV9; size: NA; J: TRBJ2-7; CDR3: CASSAESSYEQYF; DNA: TGTGCCAGCAGCGCGGAGAGCTCCTACGAGCAGTACTTC
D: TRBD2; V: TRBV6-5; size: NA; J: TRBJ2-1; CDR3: CASKSSGSSDEQFF; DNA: TGTGCCAGCAAGTCTAGCGGGAGTAGTGATGAGCAGTTCTTC
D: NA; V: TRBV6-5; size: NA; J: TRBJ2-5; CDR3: CASSAGIGGQETQYF; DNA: TGTGCCAGCAGCGCAGGGATAGGGGGACAAGAGACCCAGTACTTC
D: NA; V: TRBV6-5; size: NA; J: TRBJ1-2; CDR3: CASSSTQGDYTF; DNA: TGTGCCAGCAGTTCGACGCAGGGTGACTACACCTTC
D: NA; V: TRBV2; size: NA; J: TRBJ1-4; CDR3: CASSEALWRSATNEKLFF; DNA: TGTGCCAGCAGTGAAGCGTTGTGGAGATCGGCAACTAATGAAAAACTGTTTTTT
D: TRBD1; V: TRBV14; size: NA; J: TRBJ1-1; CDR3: CASSQRTGGGTEAFF; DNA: TGTGCCAGCAGCCAGAGGACAGGGGGGGGGACCGAAGCTTTCTTT
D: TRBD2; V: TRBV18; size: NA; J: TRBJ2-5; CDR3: CASSRGGAQETQYF; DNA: TGTGCCAGCTCTCGGGGAGGGGCCCAAGAGACCCAGTACTTC
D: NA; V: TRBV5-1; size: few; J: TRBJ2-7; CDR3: CASSLELAYEQYF; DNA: TGCGCCAGCAGCTTGGAGCTAGCCTACGAGCAGTACTTC
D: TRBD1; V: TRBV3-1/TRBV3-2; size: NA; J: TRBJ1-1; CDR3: CASSRGTGGNTEAFF; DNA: TGTGCCAGCAGCCGCGGGACAGGGGGAAACACTGAAGCTTTCTTT
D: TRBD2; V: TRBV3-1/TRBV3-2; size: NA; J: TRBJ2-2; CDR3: CASSKQPGLAGTGELFF; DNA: TGTGCCAGCAGCAAACAACCGGGACTAGCGGGAACCGGGGAGCTGTTTTTT
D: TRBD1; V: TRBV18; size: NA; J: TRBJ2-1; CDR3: CASSPKTGGRFDEQFF; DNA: TGTGCCAGCTCACCTAAGACAGGGGGAAGATTCGATGAGCAGTTCTTC
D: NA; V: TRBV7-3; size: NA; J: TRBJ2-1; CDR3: CASRQGGPYNEQFF; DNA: TGTGCCAGCAGGCAAGGGGGTCCCTACAATGAGCAGTTCTTC
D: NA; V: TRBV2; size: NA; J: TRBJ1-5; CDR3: CASRSGGPIQNQPQHF; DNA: TGTGCCAGCAGGAGCGGGGGACCGATCCAGAATCAGCCCCAGCATTTT
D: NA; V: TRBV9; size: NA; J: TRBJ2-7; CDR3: CASSAYLMSSYEQYF; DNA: TGTGCCAGCAGCGCCTACTTAATGAGCTCCTACGAGCAGTACTTC
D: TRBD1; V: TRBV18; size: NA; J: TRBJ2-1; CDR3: CASSPGTGGTEQFF; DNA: TGTGCCAGCTCACCAGGGACAGGGGGCACTGAGCAGTTCTTC
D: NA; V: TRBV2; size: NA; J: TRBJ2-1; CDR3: CASSRGSDEQFF; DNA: TGTGCCAGCAGTCGTGGGAGCGATGAGCAGTTCTTC
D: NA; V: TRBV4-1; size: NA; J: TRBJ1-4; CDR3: CASSQEGGRELFF; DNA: TGCGCCAGCAGCCAAGAGGGCGGGCGGGAACTGTTTTTT
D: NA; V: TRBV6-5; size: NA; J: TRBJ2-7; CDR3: CASSRTMKDEQYF; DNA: TGTGCCAGCAGTCGGACTATGAAGGACGAGCAGTACTTC
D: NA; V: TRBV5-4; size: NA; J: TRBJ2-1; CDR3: CASSSDGISASSYNEQFF; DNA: TGTGCCAGCAGCTCAGACGGGATTAGCGCAAGCTCCTACAATGAGCAGTTCTTC
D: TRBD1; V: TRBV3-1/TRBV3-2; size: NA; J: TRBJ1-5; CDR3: CASSSRFTGGRQPQHF; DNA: TGTGCCAGCAGCTCTCGTTTCACAGGGGGGCGTCAGCCCCAGCATTTT
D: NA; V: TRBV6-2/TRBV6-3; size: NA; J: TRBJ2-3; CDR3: CASSSHPIGVVIRTDTQYF; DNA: TGTGCCAGCAGCTCCCACCCCATAGGGGTGGTTATTAGAACAGATACGCAGTATTTT
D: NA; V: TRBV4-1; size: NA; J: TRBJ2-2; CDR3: CASSQVPGEGAGELFF; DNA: TGCGCCAGCAGCCAAGTTCCAGGGGAAGGAGCCGGGGAGCTGTTTTTT
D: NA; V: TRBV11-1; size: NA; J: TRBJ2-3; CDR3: CASSLSASPSTDTQYF; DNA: TGTGCCAGCAGCTTATCGGCTAGTCCTAGCACAGATACGCAGTATTTT
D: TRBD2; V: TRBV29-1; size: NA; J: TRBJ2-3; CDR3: CSVRLAGTDTQYF; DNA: TGCAGCGTTAGACTAGCGGGCACAGATACGCAGTATTTT
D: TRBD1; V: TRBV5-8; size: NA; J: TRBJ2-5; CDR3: CASSLGGQGQETQYF; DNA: TGTGCCAGCAGCTTGGGCGGACAGGGCCAAGAGACCCAGTACTTC
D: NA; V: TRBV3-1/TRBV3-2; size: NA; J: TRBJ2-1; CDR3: CASSQQAIYNEQFF; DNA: TGTGCCAGCAGCCAACAGGCGATCTATAATGAGCAGTTCTTC
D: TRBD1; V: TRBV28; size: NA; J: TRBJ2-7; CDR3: CASSLSSYNTGGQYEQYF; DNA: TGTGCCAGCAGTTTATCATCTTATAACACAGGGGGCCAGTACGAGCAGTACTTC
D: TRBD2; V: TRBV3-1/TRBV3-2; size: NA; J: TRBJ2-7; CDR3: CASSQDIGGSHEQYF; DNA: TGTGCCAGCAGCCAAGATATAGGCGGGAGCCACGAGCAGTACTTC
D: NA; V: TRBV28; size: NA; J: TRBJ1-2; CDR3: CASSLVGGFYSYGYTF; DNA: TGTGCCAGCAGTTTAGTAGGAGGTTTTTATTCCTATGGCTACACCTTC
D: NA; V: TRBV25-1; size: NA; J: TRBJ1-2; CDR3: CASSRAAYGYTF; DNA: TGTGCCAGCAGCCGAGCGGCATACGGCTACACCTTC
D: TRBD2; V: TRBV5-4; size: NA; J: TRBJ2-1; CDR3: CASSSGTSGRINEQFF; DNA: TGTGCCAGCAGCAGCGGGACTAGCGGAAGGATCAATGAGCAGTTCTTC